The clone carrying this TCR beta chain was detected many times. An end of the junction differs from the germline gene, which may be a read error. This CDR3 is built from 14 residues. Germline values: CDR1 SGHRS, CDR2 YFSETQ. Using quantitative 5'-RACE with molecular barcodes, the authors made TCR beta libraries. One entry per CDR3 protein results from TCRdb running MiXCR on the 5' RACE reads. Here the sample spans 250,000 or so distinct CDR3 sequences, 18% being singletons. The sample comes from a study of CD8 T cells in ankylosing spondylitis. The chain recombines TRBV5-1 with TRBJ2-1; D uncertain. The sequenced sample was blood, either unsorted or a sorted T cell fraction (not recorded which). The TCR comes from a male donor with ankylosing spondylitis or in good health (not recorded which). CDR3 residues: CASSLSGSYNEQFF. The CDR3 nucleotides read TGTGCCAGCAGCTTAAGTGGCTCCTACAATGAGCAGTTCTTC.